These 19 T cell receptor beta chains were sequenced from one sample in a study of cytomegalovirus exposure and HLA in healthy donors. This PCR relied on a set of 60 Vbeta primers and 13 Jbeta primers. The repertoire was sequenced with immunoSEQ multiplex PCR; TCRdb's copy has only in-frame clones and lacks some. The listing contains just over 200,000 clones. Sequencing input: PBMCs. These receptor sequences come from a girl aged 2-10 years in good health and CMV-seropositive.

The rearrangement links TRBV6-1 to TRBJ1-5; the D is unclear. This CDR3 is built from 14 residues. V was shortened by 6 bases and J by 1 base, with 10 bases between the two germline ends. The V gene's germline CDR1 is MNHNS and CDR2 SASEGT. The CDR3 sequence is CASRKQQSNQPQHF. In nucleotides, the CDR3 is TGTGCCAGCAGGAAACAACAAAGCAATCAGCCCCAGCATTTT.

J is TRBJ2-7 and V is TRBV11-1; 12 nucleotides line up with TRBD2. Germline V gene sequence: CDR1 SGHAT, CDR2 FQDESV (reference sequence). The CDR3 is 17 amino acids. V gave up 5 bases and J gave up 2 bases; unmatched junction bases: 10. Here the CDR3 reads CASSDPGLAGTTYEQYF. The CDR3 nucleotides are TGTGCCAGCAGCGACCCCGGACTAGCGGGGACTACCTACGAGCAGTACTTC.

Worth noting for this clone: The sample contains more than one DNA sequence encoding this CDR3. The chain has TRBV7-9 and TRBJ2-3, with TRBD2 matching over 10 bases. This CDR3 spans 14 amino acids. CDR1 is SEHNR, CDR2 FQNEAQ, per germline (reference sequence). Unmatched junction bases numbered 14, after V lost 8 bases and J lost 12 bases. The CDR3 reads CASDPPAGGGSQYF. CDR3 nucleotide sequence: TGTGCCAGCGACCCCCCAGCGGGAGGGGGATCACAGTATTTT.

This chain uses TRBV29-1 with TRBJ1-3, with unresolved D. The length of the CDR3 is 16 residues. V was clipped by 5 bases and J by 3 bases, with 20 bases between them. In germline, CDR1 is SQVTM, CDR2 ANQGSEA. The CDR3 here is CSVSLLTQRDGNTIYF. CDR3 in DNA: TGCAGCGTTTCCCTCCTTACCCAGCGAGATGGAAACACCATATATTTT.

V usage is TRBV19 and J usage is TRBJ2-1; perhaps TRBD2 as D (7 bases). The germline V gene has CDR1 LNHDA and CDR2 SQIVND (reference sequence). This CDR3 has 16 residues. V was shortened by 1 base and J by 6 bases, with 16 bases between the two germline ends. Here the CDR3 reads CASSIVGGGALNEQFF. CDR3 nucleotides: TGTGCCAGTAGTATAGTAGGTGGGGGGGCGCTCAATGAGCAGTTCTTC.

On this clone: This sample also contains other DNA sequences that code for the same CDR3. The chain has TRBV5-6 and TRBJ2-3; 8 nucleotides align to TRBD2. V gave up 4 bases and J gave up 2 bases; unmatched junction bases: 6. Germline V lookup: CDR1 SGHDT, CDR2 YYEEEE. This CDR3 region has 15 residues. The CDR3 coding sequence is TGTGCCAGCAGCCGAGGACTAGCCTCCACAGATACGCAGTATTTT. Protein sequence: CASSRGLASTDTQYF.

The CDR3 nucleotides read TGTGCCAGCAGCCCGGCCGGGGAGCTGTTTTTT. Translating gives CASSPAGELFF. This rearrangement joins TRBV7-6 to TRBJ2-2; no reliable D call. V lost 5 bases, J lost 6 bases, and 4 bases lay in between. The germline gives CDR1 SGHVS, CDR2 FNYEAQ. The CDR3 spans 11 residues.

This chain links TRBV5-1 with TRBJ2-7, with D possibly being TRBD1 (6 bases). The end of the DNA aligns better with TRBJ2-5, so the J call may be wrong. CDR1 and CDR2 from the germline V gene are SGHRS and YFSETQ. CDR3 length equals 13 residues. CDR3 loop: CASAYRDQETQYF. CDR3 DNA sequence: TGCGCCAGTGCTTACAGGGATCAAGAGACCCAGTACTTC.

The V and J genes are TRBV19 and TRBJ1-1; D gene ambiguous. CDR1 and CDR2 from the germline V gene are LNHDA and SQIVND (reference sequence). This CDR3 is 13 amino acids long. Trimming removed 6 bases at V and 1 base at J, with 9 bases between. The DNA of the CDR3 is TGTGCCAGTAGCCGGGATAGGAACACTGAAGCTTTCTTT. Its translation: CASSRDRNTEAFF.

The J gene is TRBJ2-1, the V gene TRBV7-2; D may be TRBD1 (6 bases). CDR1 and CDR2 (germline): SGHTA, FQGNSA. This CDR3 region has 16 residues. V dropped 3 bases and J dropped 2 bases, with 14 bases sitting between them. The CDR3 nucleotides read TGTGCCAGCAGCTTTGGCCCGACAGGACCCTACAATGAGCAGTTCTTC. Its translation is CASSFGPTGPYNEQFF. Filled out from reference TRBV7-2 and TRBJ2-1, the complete variable domain reads GAGVSQSPSNKVTEKGKDVELRCDPISGHTALYWYRQSLGQGLEFLIYFQGNSAPDKSGLPSDRFSAERTGGSVSTLTIQRTQQEDSAVYLCASSFGPTGPYNEQFFGPGTRLTVL.

Here the CDR3 reads CASNLNTEAFF. The DNA of the CDR3 is TGTGCCAGCAACCTAAACACTGAAGCTTTCTTT. The V gene is TRBV6-1, the J gene TRBJ1-1; D is undetermined. The germline V gene encodes CDR1 MNHNS and CDR2 SASEGT. V lost 7 bases, J lost 2 bases, and 5 bases lay in between. The CDR3 length is 11 residues.

The chain joins TRBV7-8 to TRBJ1-4, with no clear D. The V gene's germline CDR1 is SGHVS and CDR2 FQNEAQ. Trimming cost V 7 bases and J 0 bases, with 9 bases left between them. This CDR3 is built from 14 residues. CDR3 amino acids: CASNKLTTNEKLFF. The CDR3 DNA reads TGTGCCAGCAACAAACTAACAACTAATGAAAAACTGTTTTTT.

The chain has TRBV9 and TRBJ2-7; D is perhaps TRBD1 (5 bases). V shed 0 bases and J shed 8 bases, with 15 bases lying between them. CDR3 length: 14 residues. The V gene's germline CDR1 is SGDLS and CDR2 YYNGEE. The CDR3 is CASSVGLGVTKQYF. CDR3 DNA: TGTGCCAGCAGCGTAGGGCTAGGGGTAACGAAGCAGTACTTC. Full variable domain (outside the CDR3, taken from reference TRBV9 and TRBJ2-7): DSGVTQTPKHLITATGQRVTLRCSPRSGDLSVYWYQQSLDQGLQFLIQYYNGEERAKGNILERFSAQQFPDLHSELNLSSLELGDSALYFCASSVGLGVTKQYFGPGTRLTVT.

This rearrangement joins TRBV20-1 to TRBJ1-2; no clear D gene. The CDR3 has 11 amino acids. Germline values: CDR1 DFQATT, CDR2 SNEGSKA (reference sequence). The V gene lost 2 bases and the J gene lost 4 bases, with 5 bases spanning the gap. The DNA of the CDR3 is TGCAGTGCTAGACCCGTCTATGGCTACACCTTC. It yields the protein CSARPVYGYTF.

This chain connects TRBV4-2 to TRBJ1-1; 7 nucleotides agree with TRBD1. CDR1 is LGHNA and CDR2 is YNFKEQ in the germline V gene. The V gene end was trimmed by 6 bases and the J gene end by 0 bases; junction bases not matched to a gene: 7. The length of the CDR3 is 15 residues. This CDR3 reads CASRGAGGLNTEAFF. CDR3 nucleotide sequence: TGTGCCAGCAGGGGGGCAGGGGGGCTGAACACTGAAGCTTTCTTT.

The CDR3 coding sequence is TGTGCCAGCAGTGAATGGGGACAGCCCCGTTATGGCTACACCTTC. Its translation: CASSEWGQPRYGYTF. The gene calls are TRBV6-1 and TRBJ1-2; TRBD1 matches at 7 bases. The CDR3 consists of 15 residues. Germline V gene sequence: CDR1 MNHNS, CDR2 SASEGT. The V and J ends lost 2 bases and 5 bases, in that order; junction bases with no gene match: 8.

This sequence joins TRBV5-1 and TRBJ1-1; no clear D. This CDR3 is built from 14 residues. Germline V lookup: CDR1 SGHRS, CDR2 YFSETQ. The V end was cut by 1 base, the J end by 1 base, with 8 bases between. The CDR3, as DNA: TGCGCCAGCAGCTTGCACGGGGAGAACACTGAAGCTTTCTTT. Residues: CASSLHGENTEAFF.

The rearrangement joins TRBV6-1 to TRBJ2-7; D is uncertain. CDR3 length: 15 residues. Trimming took off 2 bases at V and 0 bases at J, with 11 bases between the two ends. Germline V gene lookup returns CDR1 MNHNS and CDR2 SASEGT. CDR3 region: CASSELLGSSYEQYF. CDR3 DNA: TGTGCCAGCAGTGAATTGCTGGGCTCCTCCTACGAGCAGTACTTC.

This chain joins TRBV6-1 and TRBJ2-1; D might be TRBD2 (5 bases). The ends were cut back, 10 bases at V and 8 bases at J, with 18 bases in the middle. CDR1 MNHNS and CDR2 SASEGT come from the germline V gene. This CDR3 is built from 13 residues. CDR3 loop: CATGLNPDDEQFF. DNA of the CDR3: TGTGCCACCGGACTCAACCCTGACGATGAGCAGTTCTTC.